This T cell receptor (beta chain) was documented in a study of T cell repertoires in ileal Crohn's disease. Study background: Less than 45% were active smokers at surgery; median disease duration was around 7.9 years. Approximately 510 nanograms of biopsy DNA per sample underwent TCRB immunosequencing.

Profiled with immunoSEQ multiplex PCR; TCRdb holds only in-frame clones, not every one. The table shows some 14,000 clones, with over 75% occurring only once. Time point given: inflamed ileum from the surgical specimen. This clone was picked up one time. From germline, CDR1 is PRHDT and CDR2 FYEKMQ (reference sequence). The CDR3 is 16 residues long. This receptor was taken from an adult with Crohn's disease. This rearrangement joins TRBV13 to TRBJ2-1, with D possibly called TRBD1 or TRBD2 (6 bases each). What was sequenced was ileal tissue. Written as DNA, the CDR3 is TGTGCGTCCGTTCCCCTGGGGGGCTTAGGAAGCTATGAGCAGTTCTTC. Translating it yields CASVPLGGLGSYEQFF.